This T cell receptor (beta chain) appears in the sequencing data of a study of T cell responses to AZD1222 COVID-19 vaccine. Study-wide points: Seropositive at baseline were only a handful of AZD1222 recipients. Possibly, clonal diversity was underestimated; donors were largely white British and included more females.

Second-dose schedules of about 4 or about 12 weeks were combined. CDR1 is KGHSH and CDR2 is LQKENI in the germline V gene. Trimming took 3 bases from V and 4 from J, leaving 1 base between them. CDR3 length: 11 residues. A note on this clone: Its antigen is as yet unknown.

Method: immunoSEQ multiplex PCR; TCRdb's copy keeps in-frame clones and lacks some. The table has over 120,000 clones, 85% to 90% seen once. The chain has TRBV18 and TRBJ2-1, with D unclear. The clonotype originates from an adult who received the AZD1222 COVID-19 vaccine. The sample in question was peripheral blood, obtained 28 days after the second AZD1222 dose. This chain's CDR3 is CASSPYNEQFF. CDR3 nucleotides: TGTGCCAGCTCACCGTACAATGAGCAGTTCTTC.